This T cell receptor (beta chain) came from a study of T cell repertoires in cytomegalovirus infection. The V segment lost 5 bases and the J segment 5 bases; nucleotides outside the gene matches: 9. Germline lookup yields CDR1 SGHVS and CDR2 FNYEAQ. This CDR3 has 17 amino acids. This clonotype came up a few times. Its antigen is not identified. One entry per CDR3 protein, called by TCRdb with MiXCR from the reads. The table lists nearly 700,000 distinct CDR3 sequences, about 33% of them singletons. This clonotype was obtained from a human donor in good health (CMV status not recorded). Some clones in this sample may be carry-over from other donors' samples. The chain has TRBV7-6 and TRBJ2-3; 14 nucleotides agree with TRBD2. The source was cultured PBMCs, collected from culture after CMV antigen stimulation. Here the CDR3 reads CASSPFGTSGSLDTQYF. The CDR3 DNA is TGTGCCAGCAGCCCATTCGGGACTAGCGGGAGTTTAGATACGCAGTATTTT.